This TCR beta chain is from a study of CXCR3-negative and CXCR3-positive naive CD8 T cells. Study-wide context: There were some 140 million TRB reads altogether, and each library had about 1.5 +/- 0.3 million of them.

Regarding the study as a whole: For memory CD8+ cells diversity was much lower, but both naive subsets had comparably high diversity. When CXCR3-positive naive cells were set against CXCR3-negative naive cells, the former had more hydrophobic TRB CDR3s. Whereas memory cells differed, naive CXCR3-negative and CXCR3-positive cells shared similar TRBV-TRBJ usage.

Naive CD8+ T cells showed CD45RO-CCR7+CD27+CD95-. On this clonotype: Antigen unknown.

The germline gives CDR1 SQVTM, CDR2 ANQGSEA. The CDR3 extends over 17 amino acids. The TRB libraries of cDNA were built by UMI-labeled 5' RACE. TCRdb reprocessed the 5' RACE reads, keeping one entry per CDR3 protein, no DNA. Its clone listing holds 100,000 or so distinct CDR3 sequences. The rearrangement links TRBV29-1 to TRBJ2-3; no DNA is available, so the TRBD1 call from TCRdb remains unchecked. The material sequenced was naive CXCR3+ CD8+ T cells from blood. This sample's subset: CD45RO-CCR7+CD27+CD95- naive CD8+ T cells expressing CXCR3 (TNR3+). The sequence came from a human donor in good health. Some clones in this sample may be carry-over from other donors' samples. The CDR3 sequence is CSVRGSRDRVITDTQYF.